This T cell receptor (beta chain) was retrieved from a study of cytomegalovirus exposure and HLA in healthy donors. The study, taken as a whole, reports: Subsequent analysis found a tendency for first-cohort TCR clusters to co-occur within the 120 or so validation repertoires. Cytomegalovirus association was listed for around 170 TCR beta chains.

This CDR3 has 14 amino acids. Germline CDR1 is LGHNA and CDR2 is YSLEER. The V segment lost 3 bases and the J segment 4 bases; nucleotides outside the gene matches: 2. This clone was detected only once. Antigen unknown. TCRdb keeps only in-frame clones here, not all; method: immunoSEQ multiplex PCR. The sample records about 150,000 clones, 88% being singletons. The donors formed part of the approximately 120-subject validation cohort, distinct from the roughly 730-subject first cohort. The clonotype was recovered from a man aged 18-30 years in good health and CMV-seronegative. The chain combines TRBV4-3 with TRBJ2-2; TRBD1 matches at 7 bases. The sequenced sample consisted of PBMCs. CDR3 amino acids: CASSQTGSTGELFF. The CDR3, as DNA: TGCGCCAGCAGCCAGACAGGGAGCACCGGGGAGCTGTTTTTT.